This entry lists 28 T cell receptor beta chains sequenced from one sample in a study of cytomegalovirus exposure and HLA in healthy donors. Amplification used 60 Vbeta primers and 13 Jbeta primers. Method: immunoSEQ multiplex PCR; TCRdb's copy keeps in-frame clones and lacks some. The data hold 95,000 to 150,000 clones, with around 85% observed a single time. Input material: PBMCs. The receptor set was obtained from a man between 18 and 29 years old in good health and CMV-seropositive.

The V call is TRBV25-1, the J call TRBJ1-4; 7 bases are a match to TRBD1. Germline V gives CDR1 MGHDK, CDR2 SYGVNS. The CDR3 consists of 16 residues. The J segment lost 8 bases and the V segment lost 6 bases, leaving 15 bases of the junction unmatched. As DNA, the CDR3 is TGTGCCAGCAGGGAGGTGAGGGCAGGGGGAATAGAAAAACTGTTTTTT. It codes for CASREVRAGGIEKLFF.

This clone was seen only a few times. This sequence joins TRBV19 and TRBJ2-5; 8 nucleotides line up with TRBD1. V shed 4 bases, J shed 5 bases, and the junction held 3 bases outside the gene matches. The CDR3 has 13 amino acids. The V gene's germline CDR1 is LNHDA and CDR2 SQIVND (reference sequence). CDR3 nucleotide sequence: TGTGCCAGTAGTAAGGACAGGGAGGAGACCCAGTACTTC. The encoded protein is CASSKDREETQYF. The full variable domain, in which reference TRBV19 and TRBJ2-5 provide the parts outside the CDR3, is DGGITQSPKYLFRKEGQNVTLSCEQNLNHDAMYWYRQDPGQGLRLIYYSQIVNDFQKGDIAEGYSVSREKKESFPLTVTSAQKNPTAFYLCASSKDREETQYFGPGTRLLVL.

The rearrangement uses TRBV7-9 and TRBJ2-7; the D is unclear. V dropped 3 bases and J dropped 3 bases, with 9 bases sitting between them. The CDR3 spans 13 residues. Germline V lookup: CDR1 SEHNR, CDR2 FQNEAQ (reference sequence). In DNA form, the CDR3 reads TGTGCCAGCAGCTTTCCCGGGTACTACGAGCAGTACTTC. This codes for CASSFPGYYEQYF.

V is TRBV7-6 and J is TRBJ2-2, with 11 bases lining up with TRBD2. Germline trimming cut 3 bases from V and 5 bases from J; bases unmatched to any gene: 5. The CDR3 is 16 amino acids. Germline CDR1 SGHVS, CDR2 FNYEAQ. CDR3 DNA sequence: TGTGCCAGCAGCTTTTGGACTAGCGGGTCAACCGGGGAGCTGTTTTTT. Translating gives CASSFWTSGSTGELFF.

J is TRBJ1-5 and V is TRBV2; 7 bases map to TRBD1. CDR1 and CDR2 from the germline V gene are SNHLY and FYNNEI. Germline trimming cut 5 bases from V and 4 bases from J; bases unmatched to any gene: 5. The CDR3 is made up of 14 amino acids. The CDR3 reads CASSYGTVNQPQHF. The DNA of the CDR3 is TGTGCCAGCAGTTATGGGACAGTAAATCAGCCCCAGCATTTT.

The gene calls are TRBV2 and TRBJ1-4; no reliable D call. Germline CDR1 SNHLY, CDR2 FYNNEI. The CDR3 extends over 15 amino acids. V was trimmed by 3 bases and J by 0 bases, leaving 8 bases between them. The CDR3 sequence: CASSERFATNEKLFF. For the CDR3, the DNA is TGTGCCAGCAGTGAGCGATTTGCAACTAATGAAAAACTGTTTTTT.

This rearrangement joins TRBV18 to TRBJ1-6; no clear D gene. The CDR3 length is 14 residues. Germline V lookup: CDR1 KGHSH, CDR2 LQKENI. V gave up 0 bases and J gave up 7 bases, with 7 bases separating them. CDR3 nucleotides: TGTGCCAGCTCACCACCGGTAGAAAATTCACCCCTCCACTTT. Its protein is CASSPPVENSPLHF.

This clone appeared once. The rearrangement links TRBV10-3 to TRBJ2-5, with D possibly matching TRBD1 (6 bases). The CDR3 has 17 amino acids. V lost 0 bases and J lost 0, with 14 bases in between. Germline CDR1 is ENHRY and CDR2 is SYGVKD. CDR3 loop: CAISESSWTDYQETQYF. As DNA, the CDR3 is TGTGCCATCAGTGAGTCTTCCTGGACAGATTACCAAGAGACCCAGTACTTC.

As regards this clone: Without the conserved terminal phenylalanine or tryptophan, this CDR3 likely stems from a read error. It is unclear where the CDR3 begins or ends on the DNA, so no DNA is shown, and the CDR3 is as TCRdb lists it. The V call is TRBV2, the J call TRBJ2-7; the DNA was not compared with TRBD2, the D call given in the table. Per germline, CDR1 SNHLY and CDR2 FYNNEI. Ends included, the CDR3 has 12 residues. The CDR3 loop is CASSEFIEDFRL.

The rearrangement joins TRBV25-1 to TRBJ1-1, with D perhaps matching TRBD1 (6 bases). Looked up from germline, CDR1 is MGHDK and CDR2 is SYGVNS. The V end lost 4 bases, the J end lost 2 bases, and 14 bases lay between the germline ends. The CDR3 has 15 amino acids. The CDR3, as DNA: TGTGCCAGCAGTGTTTTTGGGACACCTAACACTGAAGCTTTCTTT. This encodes CASSVFGTPNTEAFF.

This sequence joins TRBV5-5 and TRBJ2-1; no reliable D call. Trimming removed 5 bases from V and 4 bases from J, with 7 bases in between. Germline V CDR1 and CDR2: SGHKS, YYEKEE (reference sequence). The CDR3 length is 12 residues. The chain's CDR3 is CASSPYYNEQFF. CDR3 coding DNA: TGTGCCAGCAGTCCCTATTACAATGAGCAGTTCTTC.

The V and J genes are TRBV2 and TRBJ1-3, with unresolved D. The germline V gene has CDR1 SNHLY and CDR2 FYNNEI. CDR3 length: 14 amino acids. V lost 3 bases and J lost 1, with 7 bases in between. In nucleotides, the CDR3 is TGTGCCAGCAGTGATCGGTTGTCTGGAAACACCATATATTTT. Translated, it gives CASSDRLSGNTIYF.

Here the CDR3 reads CASSLFAGGEQYF. As DNA, the CDR3 is TGTGCCAGCAGCTTATTTGCAGGGGGCGAGCAGTACTTC. The genes are TRBV13 and TRBJ2-5, with 7 bases aligning to TRBD1. Near its end, the DNA agrees better with TRBJ2-7, so the J call may be wrong. The germline gives CDR1 PRHDT, CDR2 FYEKMQ (reference sequence). The CDR3 totals 13 residues.

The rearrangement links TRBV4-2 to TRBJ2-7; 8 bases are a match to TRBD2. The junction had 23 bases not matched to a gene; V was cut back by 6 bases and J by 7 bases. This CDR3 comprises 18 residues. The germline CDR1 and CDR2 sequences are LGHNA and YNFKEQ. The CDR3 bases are TGTGCCAGCAGGAAGAGCTTCCTGGCGAGCGGGAGCCCCTTAGAGCAGTACTTC. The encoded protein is CASRKSFLASGSPLEQYF.

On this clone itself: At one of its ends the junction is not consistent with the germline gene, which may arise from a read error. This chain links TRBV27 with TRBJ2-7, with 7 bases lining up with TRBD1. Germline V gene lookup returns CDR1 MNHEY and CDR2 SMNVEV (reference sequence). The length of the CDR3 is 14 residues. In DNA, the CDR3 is TGTGCCAGCAGCCCGGGACAGCGACCCTACGGGCAGTACTTC. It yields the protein CASSPGQRPYGQYF.

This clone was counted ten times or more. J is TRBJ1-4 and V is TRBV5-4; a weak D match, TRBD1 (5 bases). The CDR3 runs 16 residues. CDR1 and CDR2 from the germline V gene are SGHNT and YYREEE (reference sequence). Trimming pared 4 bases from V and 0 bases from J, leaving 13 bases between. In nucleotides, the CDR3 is TGTGCCAGCAGCCTTGACAGTGACGCAACTAATGAAAAACTGTTTTTT. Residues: CASSLDSDATNEKLFF.

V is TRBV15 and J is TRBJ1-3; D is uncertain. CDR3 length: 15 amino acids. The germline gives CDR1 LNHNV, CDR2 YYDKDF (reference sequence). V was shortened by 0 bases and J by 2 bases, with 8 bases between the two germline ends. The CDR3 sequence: CATSRDIGAGNTIYF. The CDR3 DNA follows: TGTGCCACCAGCAGAGATATCGGGGCTGGAAACACCATATATTTT.

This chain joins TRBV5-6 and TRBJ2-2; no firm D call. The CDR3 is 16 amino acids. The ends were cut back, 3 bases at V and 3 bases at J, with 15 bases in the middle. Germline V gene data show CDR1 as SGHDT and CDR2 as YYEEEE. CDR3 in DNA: TGTGCCAGCAGCTCCACAGACACGCGAGACACCGGGGAGCTGTTTTTT. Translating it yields CASSSTDTRDTGELFF.

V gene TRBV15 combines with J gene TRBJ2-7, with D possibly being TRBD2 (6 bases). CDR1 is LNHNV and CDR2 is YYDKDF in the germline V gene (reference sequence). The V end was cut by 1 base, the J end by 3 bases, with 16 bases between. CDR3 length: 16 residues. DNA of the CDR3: TGTGCCACCAGCAGAGGGGCGGGGATGGCTAGCTACGAGCAGTACTTC. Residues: CATSRGAGMASYEQYF.

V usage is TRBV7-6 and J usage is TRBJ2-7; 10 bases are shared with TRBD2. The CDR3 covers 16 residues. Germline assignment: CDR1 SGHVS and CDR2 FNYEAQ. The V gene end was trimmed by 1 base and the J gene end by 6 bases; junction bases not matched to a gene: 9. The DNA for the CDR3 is TGTGCCAGCAGCTTAGGTCTAGCGGGGGTGGGCGGCGAGCAGTACTTC. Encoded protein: CASSLGLAGVGGEQYF.

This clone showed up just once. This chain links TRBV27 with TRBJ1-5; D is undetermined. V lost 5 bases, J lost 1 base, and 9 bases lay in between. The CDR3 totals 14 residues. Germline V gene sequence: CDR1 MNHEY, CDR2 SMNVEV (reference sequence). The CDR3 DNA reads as TGTGCCAGCAGTAGAGGCGGCAGCAATCAGCCCCAGCATTTT. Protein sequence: CASSRGGSNQPQHF.

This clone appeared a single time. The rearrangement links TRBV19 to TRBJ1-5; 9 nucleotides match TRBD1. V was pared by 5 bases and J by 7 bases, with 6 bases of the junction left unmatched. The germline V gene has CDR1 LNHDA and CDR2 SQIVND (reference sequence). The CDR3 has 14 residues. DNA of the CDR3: TGTGCCAGTAGTCCCGGGACAGGGAGCCAGCCCCAGCATTTT. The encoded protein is CASSPGTGSQPQHF.

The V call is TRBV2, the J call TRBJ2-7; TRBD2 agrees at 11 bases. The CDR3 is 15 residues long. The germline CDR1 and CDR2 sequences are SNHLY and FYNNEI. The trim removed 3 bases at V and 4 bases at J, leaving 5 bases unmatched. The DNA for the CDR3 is TGTGCCAGCAGTGAGGGGACTAGCGGCCTATACGAGCAGTACTTC. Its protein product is CASSEGTSGLYEQYF.

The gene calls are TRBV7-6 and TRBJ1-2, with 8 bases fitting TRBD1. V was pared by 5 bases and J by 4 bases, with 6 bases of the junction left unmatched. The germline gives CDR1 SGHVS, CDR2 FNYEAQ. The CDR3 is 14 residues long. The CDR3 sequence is CASSPNGQGYGYTF. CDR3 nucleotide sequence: TGTGCCAGCAGCCCAAATGGACAGGGCTATGGCTACACCTTC.

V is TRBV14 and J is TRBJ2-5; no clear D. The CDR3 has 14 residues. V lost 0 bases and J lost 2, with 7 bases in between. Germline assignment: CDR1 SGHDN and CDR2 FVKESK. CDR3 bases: TGTGCCAGCAGCCAAGACGGCAGGCAAGAGACCCAGTACTTC. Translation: CASSQDGRQETQYF.

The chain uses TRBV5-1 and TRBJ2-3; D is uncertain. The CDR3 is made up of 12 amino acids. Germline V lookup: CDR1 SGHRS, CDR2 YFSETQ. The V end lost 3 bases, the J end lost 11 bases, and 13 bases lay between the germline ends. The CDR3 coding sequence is TGCGCCAGCAGCTACAGTGGCTCTATGCAGTATTTT. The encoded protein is CASSYSGSMQYF.

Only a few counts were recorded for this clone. The CDR3 DNA sequence: TGTGCCAGCAGCTTAGCGGGAGGACAGGTCGTCGAGCAGTACTTC. It yields the protein CASSLAGGQVVEQYF. The rearrangement joins TRBV7-9 to TRBJ2-7; D perhaps matches TRBD1 (7 bases). CDR1 and CDR2 from the germline V gene are SEHNR and FQNEAQ (reference sequence). The V gene lost 0 bases and the J gene lost 6 bases, with 15 bases spanning the gap. This CDR3 is built from 15 residues.

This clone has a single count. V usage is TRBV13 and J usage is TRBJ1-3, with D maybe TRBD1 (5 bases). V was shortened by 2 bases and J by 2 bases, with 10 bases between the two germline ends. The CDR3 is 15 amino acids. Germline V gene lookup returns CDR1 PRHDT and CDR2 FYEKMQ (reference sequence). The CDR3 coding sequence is TGTGCCAGCAGCTTATACCAGGGTACTGGAAACACCATATATTTT. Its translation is CASSLYQGTGNTIYF.